Reported below is one T cell receptor (beta chain). This clone was seen more than once but under ten times. Its antigen remains undetermined. The sample holds no much larger clone one base away, and base qualities are not on file. The data stem from a study of beta chain features in type 1 diabetes (dated by TCRdb to between 2017 and 2018). In terms of the full investigation: No differences in mean age, gender distribution, total cell number or subset yield were found between patients and healthy donors. A total of roughly 110 million sorted cells were examined across all samples, and the number of cells per subset was strongly correlated with RNA yield. In the study, recently diagnosed type 1 diabetes patients and matched healthy donors were compared on the TCRB repertoires of their sorted circulating CD4+ T cell subsets. Regulatory and stem cell-like memory subsets were isolated from only 8 patients and roughly eight healthy donors, whereas naive and central memory subsets came from all 28 donors.

General study outcomes and caveats: Sequencing cDNA rather than genomic DNA could over-represent highly expressing activated cells, although activation and CD3 levels did not differ between groups. Patients with type 1 diabetes made fewer insertions and deleted more nucleotides at VDJ recombination sites, implying thymic rearrangement abnormalities. Naive, central memory and regulatory TCRB repertoires appeared more similar among patients than among healthy donors. PCR may preferentially amplify shorter templates, but because patient and control samples were amplified and corrected together, any resulting skew would affect both groups equally. A moderate but significant shortening of TCRB CDR3 length was observed in type 1 diabetes patients in all four CD4+ subsets. HLA sub-analyses involved small numbers of individuals, so any influence of HLA type on TCRB rearrangement remained unresolved.

Each donor gave one peripheral blood draw, averaging around 120 mL, which was collected into heparinised tubes. A BD FACSAria II and a panel including CD45RO, CCR7, CD25, CD127, CD95 and CD27 were used to sort naive, central memory, regulatory and stem cell-like memory CD4+ T cells. Purity was above 98% for every sorted population. PBMCs were separated immediately by Lymphoprep density gradient centrifugation and were stained directly, without being cultured. So that batch effects would be minimized, each experiment stained and sorted samples in pairs, pairing one healthy donor with one patient. In the germline V gene, CDR1 corresponds to MGHRA and CDR2 to YSYEKL. Trimming takes 1 base from V and 0 bases from J, and the germline ends sit 13 bases apart. From cysteine to phenylalanine, the CDR3 is 17 amino acids long. Only the CDR3 region is kept as DNA, spanning 51 bases read in frame from base 1.

The entire isolated RNA was reverse transcribed using the High Capacity cDNA Reverse Transcription Kit, and thus expressed TCRB transcripts were sequenced. Deep immunoSEQ sequencing was applied to naive, central memory and regulatory T cell samples, giving an average of roughly 3.3 million total reads per sample. Sorted cells were lysed in RLT buffer, and RNA was extracted using DNase-treated RNeasy Micro or Mini kits according to cell number. To prevent cross-contamination, each cell subset was processed individually, whereas patient and healthy donor samples were processed jointly. The immunoSEQ multiplex PCR was used to amplify TCRB sequences from cDNA, generating 87-bp fragments that spanned the CDR3 region. Amplicons were sequenced on the Illumina HiSeq platform. As for the original processing: Synthetic template baselines were used to correct PCR bias computationally, reads within Hamming distance 2 were collapsed, and singletons that could not be merged were discarded. By aligning reads against IMGT, V, D and J genes, CDR3 length, and insertions or deletions at six rearrangement sites were assigned. Within each subset, clonotype counts were normalized to the number of sorted cells before true diversity and Gini coefficients were calculated with the tcR R package. The overlap coefficient, calculated on TCRB nucleotide sequences, was used to measure repertoire sharing. TCRdb's version of the immuneACCESS table is confined to in-frame rearrangements and falls short of the full clone set. An unresolved V gene accounts for under half of the shortfall where checked; the remainder is of unknown origin. V, J and clone size were drawn from that table, and D and trimming were deduced from the DNA. The sample records over 150,000 clones, more than 10% of which are singletons. Together, the top ten hold about 0.66% of the sample.

The source material was central memory CD4+ T cells from blood. This sequence originates from a woman between 18 and 29 years old in good health. The V and J genes are TRBV4-1 and TRBJ1-5; perhaps TRBD1 is the D gene, with 5 bases matching. The CDR3 reads as follows: CASSQVLQGTSNQPQHF. The nucleotide sequence reads as follows: TGCGCCAGCAGCCAAGTGTTGCAGGGCACTAGCAATCAGCCCCAGCATTTT.